This TCR beta chain stems from a study of shared clonotypes between healthy human individuals. For the study at large: CD4 naive and CD4 memory each took three plates per donor, while CD8 naive took two and CD8 memory one. The study's findings and limits: Generation probability values for non-shared clonotypes were lower than those for clonotypes shared by all four donors. Estimated clonotype richness was generally higher in naive than memory subsets.

With V trimmed by 8 bases and J by 12 bases, 15 bases remained unmatched. The V gene's germline CDR1 is SGHAT and CDR2 FQNNGV. The CDR3 contains 14 residues. Assay execution took place at the deep level. The method was immunoSEQ multiplex PCR; TCRdb's version includes in-frame clones alone and lacks a portion of them. The sample carries around 2,000,000 clones, 85% to 95% recorded once. In the naive CD8 group, cells lacked CD45RO and were positively selected for CCR7, so terminally differentiated effector memory CD45RA+ cells were left out. Note on this clone: Its target is not known.

The source is a man aged 18 to 30 in good health. Some clones in this sample may be carry-over from other donors' samples. V usage is TRBV11-2 and J usage is TRBJ1-4, with 7 bases that match TRBD1. Sequencing used naive CD8+ T cells from PBMCs. In DNA, the CDR3 is TGTGCCAGCGGCCCCCGGGGGACAGCGGGAGAACTGTTTTTT. Protein sequence: CASGPRGTAGELFF.